This record concerns one T cell receptor (beta chain) sequence. CDR3 length: 15 amino acids. In germline, CDR1 is SNHLY, CDR2 FYNNEI. Between the trimmed V and J ends, which lost 7 bases and 5 bases, there was a span of 18 bases. The sample is drawn from a study of CD8 T cells in Susac syndrome. All included Susac syndrome patients satisfied recently defined diagnostic criteria for definite or probable disease. An amount of RNA that ranged from about 0.45 to 1 ug was reverse transcribed with random hexamers. TCRdb analysed the immunoSEQ multiplex PCR reads with MiXCR anew, one entry per CDR3 protein. The sample contains approximately 77,000 distinct CDR3 sequences, approximately 94% of which appear only once.

The sample taken for sequencing was CD4+ T cells from PBMCs. The V call is TRBV2, the J call TRBJ2-1; perhaps TRBD1 as D (5 bases). The TCR sequence derives from a human donor with Susac syndrome. The CDR3 here is CASKESGPVNNEQFF. The CDR3 region has the DNA TGTGCCAGCAAGGAGTCAGGGCCAGTTAACAATGAGCAGTTCTTC. Full variable domain (missing parts from reference TRBV2 and TRBJ2-1): EPEVTQTPSHQVTQMGQEVILRCVPISNHLYFYWYRQILGQKVEFLVSFYNNEISEKSEIFDDQFSVERPDGSNFTLKIRSTKLEDSAMYFCASKESGPVNNEQFFGPGTRLTVL.